This T cell receptor (beta chain) was found in a study of T cell repertoires in cytomegalovirus infection. Overall study: In public TCR beta signatures, there were indications of both CMV infection and matching HLA type.

TCRdb reprocessed the reads via MiXCR and lists one record per CDR3 protein. The sample carries approximately 500,000 distinct CDR3 sequences, 16% recorded once. As for this clonotype: Antigen unknown.

Whole-study results and caveats: HLA-C-restricted CMV-specific TCR beta clonotypes were dominant in the ex vivo response. Cumulative frequency (of public TCR beta family members) identified carriers of CMV plus the relevant HLA.

This CDR3 is 12 amino acids long. Trimming stripped 5 bases from V and 3 bases from J, with 7 bases between. CDR1 is MNHEY and CDR2 is SMNVEV in the germline V gene (reference sequence). The gene calls are TRBV27 and TRBJ2-5; no reliable D call. Material for sequencing was CD8+ T cells from PBMCs. The TCR originated in a human donor in good health (CMV status not recorded). Some clones in this sample may be carry-over from other donors' samples. The CDR3 here is CASSPNKETQYF. In DNA form, the CDR3 reads TGTGCCAGCAGTCCCAATAAAGAGACCCAGTACTTC.